The clone carrying this TCR beta chain was recorded at least ten times. Its specificity is not known. The authors prepared the TCRbeta library with unique molecular identifiers. MiXCR, run by TCRdb on the PCR reads, gives a single entry per CDR3 protein. The top ten hold around 0.76% of the sample, which has 700,000 or so distinct CDR3 sequences, about an eighth seen once. The data are from a study of T-cell reconstitution after alpha-beta-depleted transplantation in children. The V gene's germline CDR1 is SGHRS and CDR2 YFSETQ. V was pared by 4 bases and J by 3 bases, with 12 bases of the junction left unmatched. CDR3 size: 17 residues. Notes on the study in general: At around two months after transplant, the alpha-beta T cells were reportedly derived from several hundred expanded clones that came from non-depleted graft cells. It was surviving recipient T cells and thymic progenitors that gave some patients high TCRbeta diversity at day 60. Fresh T-cell production supplied most of the T-cell counts and diversity seen one year after transplant.

This receptor was taken from a girl aged 2 to 9 with congenital amegakaryocytic thrombocytopenia, due to receive a stem cell transplant. This chain connects TRBV5-1 to TRBJ2-5; 10 bases line up with TRBD2. Sequenced here: PBMCs, sampled before TCRalphabeta/CD19-depleted stem cell transplant. The CDR3 loop is CASSPALSSGREETQYF. In nucleotides, the CDR3 is TGCGCCAGCAGCCCCGCTTTGTCTAGCGGGAGAGAAGAGACCCAGTACTTC.